The rows below give T cell receptor beta chains drawn from one sample of a study of T cells in Graves' hyperthyroidism and ophthalmopathy. TCRdb used MiXCR to reprocess the multiplex PCR reads, holding one entry per CDR3 protein. The sample holds more than 550,000 distinct CDR3 sequences, 17% seen once. Sequencing used blood. The receptors derive from a man aged 50-59 years with Graves' hyperthyroidism. Both conserved end residues are part of each CDR3.

j_call v_call cdr3_aa
TRBJ2-7 TRBV7-2 CASSLNEQVSGGLSYEQYF
TRBJ2-1 TRBV5-1 CASSFLAGGPNEQFF
TRBJ1-2 TRBV3-1 CASSLSRTGAQGYTF
TRBJ2-7 TRBV4-1 CASSQDGLAGMQYF
TRBJ1-4 TRBV27 CASSPHGSSNEKLFF
TRBJ1-2 TRBV29-1 CSATPTQEFGYGYTF
TRBJ2-1 TRBV6-2/TRBV6-3 CASSYLGLGYNEQFF
TRBJ2-1 TRBV6-2/TRBV6-3 CASSPRAGFFNEQFF
TRBJ2-1 TRBV20-1 CSASTGYNEQFF
TRBJ1-1 TRBV30 CAWSTPGTGMNTEAFF
TRBJ2-7 TRBV20-1 CSARGGGPSYEQYF
TRBJ2-5 TRBV4-1 CASSQVDRGWEKTQYF
TRBJ2-1 TRBV7-3 CASRSGGAYNEQFF
TRBJ2-3 TRBV7-9 CASSLGLAEITDTQYF
TRBJ2-7 TRBV5-1 CASSTVDTTSYEQYF
TRBJ1-1 TRBV20-1 CSAELQGLMNTEAFF
TRBJ2-1 TRBV28 CASSLPLHNEQFF
TRBJ2-2 TRBV27 CASSLSGELFF
TRBJ2-5 TRBV5-5 CASSLGTNVRETQYF
TRBJ2-1 TRBV20-1 CSARETGDNEQFF